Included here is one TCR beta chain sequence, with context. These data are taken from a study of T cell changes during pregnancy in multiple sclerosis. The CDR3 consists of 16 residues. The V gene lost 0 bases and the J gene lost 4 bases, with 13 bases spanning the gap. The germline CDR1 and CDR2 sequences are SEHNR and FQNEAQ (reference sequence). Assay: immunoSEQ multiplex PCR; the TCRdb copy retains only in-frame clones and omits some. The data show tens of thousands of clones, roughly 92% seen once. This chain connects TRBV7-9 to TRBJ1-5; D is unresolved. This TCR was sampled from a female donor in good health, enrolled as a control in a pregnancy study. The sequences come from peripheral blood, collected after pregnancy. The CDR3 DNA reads TGTGCCAGCAGCTTAGCGCTTGGAGGGTCAAATCAGCCCCAGCATTTT. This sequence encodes CASSLALGGSNQPQHF.